A selection of T cell receptor beta chains follows, all from one sample in a study of blood T cells in healthy people across ages. One entry per CDR3 protein, called by TCRdb with MiXCR from the 5' RACE reads. The table lists a few hundred thousand distinct CDR3 sequences, over 45% of them singletons. The sequencing sample was made of blood. The receptor source for this set is a man aged 60 to 69 in good health. The CDR3 runs from the conserved cysteine through the conserved F or W. A D gene is named only where the DNA matches it firmly. Clone size is shown for a subset of rows, as once, few, many or a class of expanded clone.

cdr3_aa cdr3_nt clone_size j_call v_call d_call
CSASGRGYEQYF TGCAGTGCTAGCGGGAGAGGCTACGAGCAGTACTTC few TRBJ2-7 TRBV20-1 .
CSASKRGGVRETQYF TGCAGTGCTAGCAAGCGGGGGGGCGTTCGAGAGACCCAGTACTTC . TRBJ2-5 TRBV20-1 TRBD2
CASSPKGGGIYEQYF TGCGCCAGCAGTCCAAAGGGGGGGGGTATCTACGAGCAGTACTTC . TRBJ2-7 TRBV4-1 .
CASSLGGPTNEQFF TGTGCCAGCAGCTTGGGTGGTCCTACCAATGAGCAGTTCTTC . TRBJ2-1 TRBV5-5 .
CSAASPDEQFF TGCAGTGCTGCCTCTCCTGATGAGCAGTTCTTC . TRBJ2-1 TRBV20-1 .
CASSPGGLAVTDTQYF TGTGCTAGCAGTCCTGGGGGACTAGCGGTCACAGATACGCAGTATTTT . TRBJ2-3 TRBV7-7 TRBD2
CASSLREDYGYTF TGTGCCAGCAGCTTGAGGGAAGACTATGGCTACACCTTC . TRBJ1-2 TRBV5-5 .
CASSYGRTSYEQYF TGTGCCAGCAGTTATGGAAGGACCTCCTACGAGCAGTACTTC . TRBJ2-7 TRBV6-5 .
CASRLLRAGSTEQFF TGTGCCAGCAGGCTACTAAGGGCAGGGAGCACTGAGCAGTTCTTC . TRBJ2-1 TRBV21-1 .
CASSSAGAAYNEQFF TGTGCCAGCAGCTCAGCCGGGGCAGCCTACAATGAGCAGTTCTTC . TRBJ2-1 TRBV7-3 .
CSARKTSGTYYNEQFF TGCAGTGCTAGAAAGACTAGCGGAACCTACTACAATGAGCAGTTCTTC few TRBJ2-1 TRBV20-1 TRBD2
CASSLAGVTHEQYF TGTGCCAGCAGCTTAGCTGGGGTAACCCACGAGCAGTACTTC . TRBJ2-7 TRBV7-2 .
CASSLMAPSGGGDIQYF TGTGCCAGCAGCTTAATGGCGCCTAGCGGAGGGGGGGACATTCAGTACTTC few TRBJ2-4 TRBV7-2 .
CASGLRGAEETQYF TGTGCCAGCGGATTGAGGGGGGCCGAAGAGACCCAGTACTTC . TRBJ2-5 TRBV13 .
CASSMGTSGGYNEQFF TGTGCCAGCAGCATGGGGACTAGCGGGGGGTACAATGAGCAGTTCTTC . TRBJ2-1 TRBV7-9 TRBD2
CAISDSGSGAEQFF TGTGCCATCAGCGATAGCGGGAGTGGTGCTGAGCAGTTCTTC many TRBJ2-1 TRBV10-3 TRBD2
CASSLGTWEGEQYF TGTGCCAGCAGCTTGGGGACTTGGGAGGGGGAGCAGTACTTC . TRBJ2-7 TRBV5-4 TRBD2
CASSRLQVLQGTQYF TGTGCCAGCAGCCGATTACAGGTTCTACAAGGGACCCAGTACTTC . TRBJ2-5 TRBV3-1 .
CASSIRTPLTDTQYF TGTGCCAGCAGTATCCGGACGCCACTCACAGATACGCAGTATTTT . TRBJ2-3 TRBV6-2/TRBV6-3 .
CASSYTKGYYEQYF TGTGCCAGCAGTTACACCAAGGGGTACTACGAGCAGTACTTC once TRBJ2-7 TRBV12-3/TRBV12-4 .
CASRAEYQETQYF TGCGCCAGCAGGGCAGAGTACCAAGAGACCCAGTACTTC . TRBJ2-5 TRBV5-1 .
CASSLGAGTETQYF TGTGCCAGCAGCTTAGGAGCGGGGACTGAGACCCAGTACTTC many TRBJ2-5 TRBV7-2 TRBD2
CASSPNRVQETQYF TGTGCCAGCAGTCCCAACCGGGTTCAAGAGACCCAGTACTTC . TRBJ2-5 TRBV7-2 .
CASTSAVYGYTF TGTGCCAGCACTTCGGCTGTCTATGGCTACACCTTC . TRBJ1-2 TRBV27 .
CASSLGNRGQETQYF TGTGCCAGCAGCTTAGGCAACAGGGGGCAGGAGACCCAGTACTTC many TRBJ2-5 TRBV7-2 TRBD1